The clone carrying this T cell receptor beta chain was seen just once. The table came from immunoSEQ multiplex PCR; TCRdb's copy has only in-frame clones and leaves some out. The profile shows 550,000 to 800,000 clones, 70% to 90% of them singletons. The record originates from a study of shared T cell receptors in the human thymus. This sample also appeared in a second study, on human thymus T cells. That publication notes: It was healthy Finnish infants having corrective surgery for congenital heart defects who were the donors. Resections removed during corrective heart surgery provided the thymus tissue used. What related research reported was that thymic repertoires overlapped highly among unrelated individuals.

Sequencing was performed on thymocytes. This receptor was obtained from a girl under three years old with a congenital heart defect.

The chain's CDR3 is CASSLARGSLTSVDDEQYF. CDR3 DNA sequence: TGTGCCAGCAGTTTAGCCAGGGGAAGTTTAACTAGCGTAGACGACGAGCAGTACTTC. This sequence joins TRBV28 and TRBJ2-7, with D maybe TRBD2 (7 bases). This CDR3 spans 19 amino acids. Between the trimmed V and J ends, which lost 2 bases and 5 bases, there was a span of 28 bases. Germline V gene sequence: CDR1 MDHEN, CDR2 SYDVKM.